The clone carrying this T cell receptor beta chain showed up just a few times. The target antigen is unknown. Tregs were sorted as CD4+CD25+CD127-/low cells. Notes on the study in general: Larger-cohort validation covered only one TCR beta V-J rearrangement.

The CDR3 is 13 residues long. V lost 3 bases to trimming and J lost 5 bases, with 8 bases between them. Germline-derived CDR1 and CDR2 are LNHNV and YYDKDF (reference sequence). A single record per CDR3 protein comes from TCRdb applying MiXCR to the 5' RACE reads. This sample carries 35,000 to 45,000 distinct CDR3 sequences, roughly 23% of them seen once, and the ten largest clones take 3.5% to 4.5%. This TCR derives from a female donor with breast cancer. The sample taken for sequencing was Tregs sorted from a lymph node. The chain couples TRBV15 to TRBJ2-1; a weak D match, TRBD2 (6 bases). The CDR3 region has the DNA TGTGCCACCAGCAGTAGCGGACACAATGAGCAGTTCTTC. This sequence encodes CATSSSGHNEQFF.